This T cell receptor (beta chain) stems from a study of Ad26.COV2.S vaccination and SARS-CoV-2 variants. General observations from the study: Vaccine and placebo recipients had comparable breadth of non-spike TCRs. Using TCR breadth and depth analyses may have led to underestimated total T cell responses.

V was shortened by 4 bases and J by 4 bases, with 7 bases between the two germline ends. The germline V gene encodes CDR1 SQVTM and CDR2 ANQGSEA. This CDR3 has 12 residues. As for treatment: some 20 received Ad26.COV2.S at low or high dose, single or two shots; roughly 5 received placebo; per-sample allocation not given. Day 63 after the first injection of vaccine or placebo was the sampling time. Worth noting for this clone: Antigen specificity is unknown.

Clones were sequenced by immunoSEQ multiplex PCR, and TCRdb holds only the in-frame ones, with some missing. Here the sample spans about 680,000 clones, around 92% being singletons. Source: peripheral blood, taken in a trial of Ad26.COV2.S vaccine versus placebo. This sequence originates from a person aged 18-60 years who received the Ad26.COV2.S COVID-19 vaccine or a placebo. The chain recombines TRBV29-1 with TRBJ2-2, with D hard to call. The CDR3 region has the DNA TGCAGCGTTGGAGAGAGCACCGGGGAGCTGTTTTTT. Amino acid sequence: CSVGESTGELFF.